This TCR beta chain was observed in a study of CD8+ T cells in alopecia areata. Study information: Those patients who were treated received oral tofacitinib, which was given at 5 to 10 mg twice daily for moderate-to-severe alopecia areata. Study-level results: For baseline CD8+ expansion, any link to response stays uncertain with one nonresponder.

This clone has just a few counts. Its antigen is still unknown. The CDR3 totals 15 residues. Germline V gene sequence: CDR1 SEHNR, CDR2 FQNEAQ (reference sequence). V lost 5 bases to trimming and J lost 2 bases, with 16 bases between them. Treatment described: oral pan-JAK inhibitor, 5-10 mg twice daily. PBMCs, the starting material, were the source of sorted CD4+ and CD8+ T cells. RNA extraction and reverse transcription yielded cDNA as sequencing template. Produced via immunoSEQ multiplex PCR; TCRdb's table is partial and in-frame only. The table has 95,000 to 100,000 clones, about 60% seen once. This rearrangement joins TRBV7-9 to TRBJ2-7; the D call may be TRBD1 or TRBD2 (5 bases each). The sample in question was CD8+ T cells sorted from blood, obtained at approximately week 56, from a patient treated with tofacitinib. This receptor was identified in a human donor with alopecia areata. The CDR3 nucleotides read TGTGCCAGCAGCCCCGGGACCGGCGGCACCTACGAGCAGTACTTC. It yields the protein CASSPGTGGTYEQYF.